This TCR beta chain was found in a study of cytomegalovirus exposure and HLA in healthy donors. General study findings and limits: Among the CMV-associated chains, three were confirmed in vitro as specific for CMV antigens.

Likely unrecorded immune exposures existed in these nominally healthy donors. Details on this clone: Its antigen is not identified.

60 Vbeta and 13 Jbeta primers were used in PCR. Some clones are missing from TCRdb's copy, which holds only in-frame ones; the method was immunoSEQ multiplex PCR. Of around 160,000 clones listed, approximately 67% were seen once; the top ten hold around 4.3%. The sequence was collected from a woman aged 18-35 years in good health and CMV-seropositive. Sequences were obtained from PBMCs.

CDR3 amino acids: CASSLSVGEQYF. The CDR3 nucleotides read TGTGCCAGCAGCTTATCAGTGGGCGAGCAGTACTTC. This chain links TRBV11-2 with TRBJ2-5; D is ambiguous. TRBJ2-7 matches the DNA end more closely, so the J call is doubtful. Germline CDR1 reads SGHAT; CDR2 reads FQNNGV. CDR3 length equals 12 residues.